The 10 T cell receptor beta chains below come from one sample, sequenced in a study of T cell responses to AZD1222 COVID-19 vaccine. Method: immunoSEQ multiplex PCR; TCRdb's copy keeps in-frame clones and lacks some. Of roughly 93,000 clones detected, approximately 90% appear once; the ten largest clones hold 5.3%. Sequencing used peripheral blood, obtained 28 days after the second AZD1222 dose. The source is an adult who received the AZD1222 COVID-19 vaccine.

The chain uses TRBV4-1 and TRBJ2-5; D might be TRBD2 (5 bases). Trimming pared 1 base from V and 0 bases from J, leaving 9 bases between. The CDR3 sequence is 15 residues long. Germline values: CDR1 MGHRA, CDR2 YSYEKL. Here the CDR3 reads CASSQVGGYQETQYF. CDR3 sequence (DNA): TGCGCCAGCAGCCAAGTTGGAGGATACCAAGAGACCCAGTACTTC.

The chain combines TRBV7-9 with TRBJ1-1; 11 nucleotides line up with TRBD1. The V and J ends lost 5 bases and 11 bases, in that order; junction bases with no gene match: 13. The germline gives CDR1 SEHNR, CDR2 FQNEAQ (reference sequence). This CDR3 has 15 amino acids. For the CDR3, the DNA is TGTGCCAGCAGCCCCCAGGGCGGGACAGGGGGTAAGGCTTTCTTT. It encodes CASSPQGGTGGKAFF.

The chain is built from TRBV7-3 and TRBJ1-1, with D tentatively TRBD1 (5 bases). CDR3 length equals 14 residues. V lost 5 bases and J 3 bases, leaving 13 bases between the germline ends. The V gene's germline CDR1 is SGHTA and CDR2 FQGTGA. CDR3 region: CASSPTGGDTEAFF. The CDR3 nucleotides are TGTGCCAGCAGCCCTACGGGGGGAGACACTGAAGCTTTCTTT.

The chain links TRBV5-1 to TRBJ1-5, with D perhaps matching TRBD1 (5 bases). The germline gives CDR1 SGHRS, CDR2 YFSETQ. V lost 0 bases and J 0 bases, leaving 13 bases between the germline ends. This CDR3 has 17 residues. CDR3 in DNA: TGCGCCAGCAGCTTGGGGCCAAGGGACTATAGCAATCAGCCCCAGCATTTT. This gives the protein CASSLGPRDYSNQPQHF.

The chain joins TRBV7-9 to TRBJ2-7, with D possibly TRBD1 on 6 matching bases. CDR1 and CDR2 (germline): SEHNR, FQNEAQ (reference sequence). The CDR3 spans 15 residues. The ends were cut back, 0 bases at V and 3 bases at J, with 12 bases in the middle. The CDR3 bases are TGTGCCAGCAGCTTAGCGGGGGCGCCGGTCTACGAGCAGTACGTC. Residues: CASSLAGAPVYEQYV.

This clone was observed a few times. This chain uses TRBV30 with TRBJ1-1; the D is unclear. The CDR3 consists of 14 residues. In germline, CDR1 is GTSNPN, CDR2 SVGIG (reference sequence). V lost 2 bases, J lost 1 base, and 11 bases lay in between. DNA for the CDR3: TGTGCCTGGAGTTCCCCCGATCGGAACACTGAAGCTTTCTTT. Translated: CAWSSPDRNTEAFF. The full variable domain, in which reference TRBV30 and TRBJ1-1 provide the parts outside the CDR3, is SQTIHQWPATLVQPVGSPLSLECTVEGTSNPNLYWYRQAAGRGLQLLFYSVGIGQISSEVPQNLSASRPQDRQFILSSKKLLLSDSGFYLCAWSSPDRNTEAFFGQGTRLTVV.

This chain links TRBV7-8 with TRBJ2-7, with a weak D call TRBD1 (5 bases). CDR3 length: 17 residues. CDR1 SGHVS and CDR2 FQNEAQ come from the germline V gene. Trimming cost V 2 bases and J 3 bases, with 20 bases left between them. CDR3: CASSLYFMTEPLYEQYF. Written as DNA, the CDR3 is TGTGCCAGCAGCTTATATTTTATGACAGAACCACTCTACGAGCAGTACTTC.

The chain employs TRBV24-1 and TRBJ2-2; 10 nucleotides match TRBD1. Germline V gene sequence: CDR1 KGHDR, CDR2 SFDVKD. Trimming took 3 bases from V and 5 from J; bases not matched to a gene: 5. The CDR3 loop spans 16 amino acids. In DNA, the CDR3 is TGTGCCACCAGTGATAGCGGACAGGGGGTAACCGGGGAGCTGTTTTTT. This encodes CATSDSGQGVTGELFF.

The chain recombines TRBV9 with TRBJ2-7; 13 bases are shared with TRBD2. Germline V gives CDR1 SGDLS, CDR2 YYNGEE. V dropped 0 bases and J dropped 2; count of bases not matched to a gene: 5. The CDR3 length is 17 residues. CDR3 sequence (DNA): TGTGCCAGCAGCGTAGGGGGGACTAGCGGGGTAGCCTACGAGCAGTACTTC. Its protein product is CASSVGGTSGVAYEQYF.

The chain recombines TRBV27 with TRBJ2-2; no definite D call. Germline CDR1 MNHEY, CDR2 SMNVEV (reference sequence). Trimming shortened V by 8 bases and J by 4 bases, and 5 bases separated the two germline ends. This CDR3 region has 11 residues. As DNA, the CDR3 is TGTGCCAGCTCTAGCACCGGGGAGCTGTTTTTT. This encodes CASSSTGELFF.